These 26 T cell receptor beta chains were all obtained from the same sample, sequenced in a study of cytomegalovirus exposure and HLA in healthy donors. Clones were read by immunoSEQ multiplex PCR, and TCRdb kept only the in-frame ones, dropping some. The data contain approximately 100,000 clones, approximately 90% of them singletons. Sequencing was carried out using PBMCs. Receptor source: a woman aged 18 to 35 in good health and CMV-seropositive.

This chain links TRBV5-4 with TRBJ1-4; D may be TRBD1 (5 bases). V was pared by 0 bases and J by 7 bases, with 13 bases between. CDR3 size: 15 residues. The germline gives CDR1 SGHNT, CDR2 YYREEE (reference sequence). The CDR3 DNA reads as TGTGCCAGCAGCTTGGCCTCGGGGGGGGGTGAAAAACTGTTTTTT. Protein product: CASSLASGGGEKLFF.

The chain has TRBV5-4 and TRBJ1-2; TRBD1 aligns across 7 bases. Germline CDR1 reads SGHNT; CDR2 reads YYREEE (reference sequence). The junction had 9 bases not matched to a gene; V was cut back by 7 bases and J by 6 bases. CDR3 length equals 13 residues. This CDR3 is CASRPTGQDGYTF. DNA for the CDR3: TGTGCCAGCCGTCCGACAGGGCAGGATGGCTACACCTTC.

The chain couples TRBV19 to TRBJ1-2; tentatively, D is TRBD1 (5 bases). Germline loops: CDR1 LNHDA, CDR2 SQIVND (reference sequence). The CDR3 contains 18 residues. The V end was cut by 0 bases, the J end by 2 bases, with 19 bases between. The CDR3 region is CASSIEGRALLTNYGYTF. CDR3 bases: TGTGCCAGTAGTATAGAAGGCAGGGCCTTACTAACAAACTATGGCTACACCTTC.

V and J are TRBV7-6 and TRBJ2-5, with TRBD2 matching over 13 bases. J lost 5 bases, V lost 4 bases, and 13 bases had no gene match. CDR3 length equals 18 residues. Germline V gene lookup returns CDR1 SGHVS and CDR2 FNYEAQ. Here the CDR3 DNA reads TGTGCCAGCAGCTACCGACTAGCGGGGGGCCCTGCTCACGAGACCCAGTACTTC. This translates into CASSYRLAGGPAHETQYF.

The chain has TRBV28 and TRBJ2-3, with D tentatively TRBD1 (6 bases). This CDR3 has 16 amino acids. CDR1 and CDR2 (germline): MDHEN, SYDVKM. V lost 4 bases, J lost 0 bases, and 14 bases lay in between. The CDR3 nucleotides read TGTGCCAGCAGTTCACAGGGCAGCACAAGCACAGATACGCAGTATTTT. It codes for CASSSQGSTSTDTQYF.

The chain joins TRBV5-5 to TRBJ1-1; TRBD1 agrees at 8 bases. V trimming: 0 bases; J trimming: 8 bases; junction bases outside the gene matches: 12. The length of the CDR3 is 16 residues. Looked up from germline, CDR1 is SGHKS and CDR2 is YYEKEE (reference sequence). CDR3 amino acids: CASSLAPPSGGAEAFF. The CDR3 DNA follows: TGTGCCAGCAGCTTGGCCCCACCTTCAGGGGGCGCGGAAGCTTTCTTT.

The chain carries TRBV7-9 and TRBJ2-7; tentative D call: TRBD2 (5 bases). The CDR3 consists of 11 residues. Deletions cut 8 bases from V and 7 bases from J, with 12 bases between. Germline CDR1 is SEHNR and CDR2 is FQNEAQ (reference sequence). CDR3 protein: CASGRGLEQYF. The CDR3 DNA reads TGTGCCAGCGGGCGAGGGCTAGAGCAGTACTTC. The full variable domain, completed using reference TRBV7-9 and TRBJ2-7, is DTGVSQNPRHKITKRGQNVTFRCDPISEHNRLYWYRQTLGQGPEFLTYFQNEAQLEKSRLLSDRFSAERPKGSFSTLEIQRTEQGDSAMYLCASGRGLEQYFGPGTRLTVT.

The chain has TRBV6-6 and TRBJ2-1; 8 bases match TRBD2. This CDR3 region has 15 residues. Germline values: CDR1 MNHNY, CDR2 SVGAGI (reference sequence). Unmatched junction bases numbered 6, after V lost 5 bases and J lost 3 bases. CDR3 DNA: TGTGCCAGCAGTCCTCGGGGACTAGACTACAATGAGCAGTTCTTC. Protein: CASSPRGLDYNEQFF.

The rearrangement joins TRBV19 to TRBJ1-5; D possibly corresponds to TRBD1 (6 bases). The CDR3 is 16 residues long. V was clipped by 7 bases and J by 3 bases, with 19 bases between them. Germline loops: CDR1 LNHDA, CDR2 SQIVND (reference sequence). The CDR3 nucleotides read TGTGCCAGTAATCAGGGAAGGGGGTCCTCCAATCAGCCCCAGCATTTT. It encodes CASNQGRGSSNQPQHF. Filled out from reference TRBV19 and TRBJ1-5, the complete variable domain reads DGGITQSPKYLFRKEGQNVTLSCEQNLNHDAMYWYRQDPGQGLRLIYYSQIVNDFQKGDIAEGYSVSREKKESFPLTVTSAQKNPTAFYLCASNQGRGSSNQPQHFGDGTRLSIL.

The gene calls are TRBV28 and TRBJ2-3; D perhaps matches TRBD2 (5 bases). This CDR3 comprises 15 residues. With 2 bases removed from V and 0 bases from J, the gap between germline ends came to 9 bases. In germline, CDR1 is MDHEN, CDR2 SYDVKM. The DNA for the CDR3 is TGTGCCAGCAGTTTACTCCGGGATAGCACAGATACGCAGTATTTT. Amino acids: CASSLLRDSTDTQYF.

The chain links TRBV4-3 to TRBJ1-3; D remains ambiguous. This CDR3 region has 13 residues. Germline V gene sequence: CDR1 LGHNA, CDR2 YSLEER. Trimming removed 4 bases from V and 4 bases from J, with 8 bases in between. CDR3 residues: CASSRGLGNTIYF. CDR3 nucleotides: TGCGCCAGCAGCCGAGGACTCGGAAACACCATATATTTT.

The chain carries TRBV25-1 and TRBJ1-1, with D possibly matching TRBD1 (6 bases). Germline CDR1 reads MGHDK; CDR2 reads SYGVNS. This CDR3 comprises 16 residues. The germline V and J ends were trimmed by 4 bases and 0 bases, with 15 bases remaining between them. The CDR3 loop reads CASSGGWGRLNTEAFF. As DNA, the CDR3 is TGTGCCAGCAGTGGGGGATGGGGGCGCTTGAACACTGAAGCTTTCTTT.

The chain uses TRBV11-3 and TRBJ2-5, with 7 bases lining up with TRBD1. Germline CDR1 SGHNT, CDR2 YENEEA. This CDR3 spans 13 amino acids. The V segment lost 6 bases and the J segment 2 bases; nucleotides outside the gene matches: 3. For the CDR3, the DNA is TGTGCCAGCAGACTGGGACAGCAAGAGACCCAGTACTTC. Its translation: CASRLGQQETQYF.

This chain uses TRBV9 with TRBJ1-2; D remains unclear. Trimming stripped 3 bases from V and 0 bases from J, with 12 bases between. The CDR3 is 15 residues long. Per the germline V gene, CDR1 is SGDLS and CDR2 is YYNGEE. For the CDR3, the DNA is TGTGCCAGCAGCGGCCTCGAGGGAACTAACTATGGCTACACCTTC. As protein: CASSGLEGTNYGYTF.

The gene calls are TRBV28 and TRBJ1-2, with D unclear. V shed 6 bases and J shed 8 bases, with 10 bases lying between them. Germline V gene sequence: CDR1 MDHEN, CDR2 SYDVKM. CDR3 length: 11 residues. CDR3 amino acids: CASSNQYGYTF. CDR3 nucleotides: TGTGCCAGCAGCAACCAGTACGGCTACACCTTC.

The chain combines TRBV7-6 with TRBJ2-2, with TRBD2 identical over 14 bases. The germline V gene encodes CDR1 SGHVS and CDR2 FNYEAQ. CDR3 length equals 15 residues. V lost 4 bases to trimming and J lost 9 bases; unmatched junction nucleotides: 4. The CDR3, as DNA: TGTGCCAGCAGCTCCGGACTAGCGGGGGGCCGGGAGCTGTTTTTT. Residues: CASSSGLAGGRELFF.

The genes are TRBV4-1 and TRBJ1-6; the match to TRBD1 covers 9 bases. The V segment lost 4 bases and the J segment 10 bases; nucleotides outside the gene matches: 23. The length of the CDR3 is 20 residues. The germline CDR1 and CDR2 sequences are MGHRA and YSYEKL. The CDR3 protein is CASSPLMDPGQGLPSSPLHF. In nucleotides, the CDR3 is TGCGCCAGCAGCCCCCTTATGGACCCGGGACAGGGACTTCCATCCTCACCCCTCCACTTT.

Here the CDR3 reads CASSGGSSEQFF. For the CDR3, the DNA is TGTGCCAGCAGCGGGGGGTCGAGTGAGCAGTTCTTC. The chain uses TRBV28 and TRBJ2-1, with 7 bases lining up with TRBD2. The V gene's germline CDR1 is MDHEN and CDR2 SYDVKM. V shed 6 bases and J 9 bases; nucleotides not matched to a gene: 5. The CDR3 has 12 amino acids.

This clone was seen just once. The genes are TRBV7-6 and TRBJ2-7, with 7 bases lining up with TRBD1. The ends lost 5 bases at V and 0 bases at J; junction bases unmatched: 7. From germline, CDR1 is SGHVS and CDR2 FNYEAQ. The CDR3 covers 15 residues. CDR3 amino acids: CASSHRDSPSYEQYF. The CDR3 coding sequence is TGTGCCAGCAGCCACCGGGACAGTCCCTCCTACGAGCAGTACTTC.

This rearrangement joins TRBV5-4 to TRBJ2-3, with D perhaps matching TRBD2 (6 bases). CDR1 and CDR2 (germline): SGHNT, YYREEE (reference sequence). The CDR3 is made up of 15 amino acids. With 1 base removed from V and 8 bases from J, the gap between germline ends came to 17 bases. The CDR3 DNA is TGTGCCAGCAGCTTGTTGGAGGGCCCCACCCCTACGCAGTATTTT. It translates to CASSLLEGPTPTQYF.

This clone was observed a handful of times. This chain joins TRBV7-2 and TRBJ1-6, with 7 bases lining up with TRBD1. J was trimmed by 9 bases and V by 5 bases; bases with no gene match: 7. The germline CDR1 and CDR2 sequences are SGHTA and FQGNSA. This CDR3 region has 14 residues. Here the CDR3 DNA reads TGTGCCAGCAGCCCGGACAGGAGGGTTTCACCCCTCCACTTT. It translates to CASSPDRRVSPLHF.

This clone showed up just once. The rearrangement uses TRBV27 and TRBJ2-7; no definite D call. Germline V gives CDR1 MNHEY, CDR2 SMNVEV (reference sequence). This CDR3 is built from 13 residues. Trimming took 1 base from V and 1 from J, leaving 5 bases between them. For the CDR3, the DNA is TGTGCCAGCAGTTTATTGTTATCCTACGAGCAGTACTTC. This gives the protein CASSLLLSYEQYF.

The chain links TRBV7-2 to TRBJ2-5; 8 positions agree with TRBD2. This CDR3 contains 15 residues. Losses at the gene ends were 3 bases for V and 1 base for J; bases not matched to a gene: 4. Germline V lookup: CDR1 SGHTA, CDR2 FQGNSA. The DNA for the CDR3 is TGTGCCAGCAGCTTCTTGCGGGGGGTCCAAGAGACCCAGTACTTC. It specifies CASSFLRGVQETQYF.

This chain links TRBV9 with TRBJ2-7; D might be TRBD1 (6 bases). Trimming left V 0 bases short and J 3 bases short, with 13 bases between. CDR3 length: 15 residues. CDR1 and CDR2 from the germline V gene are SGDLS and YYNGEE. The CDR3 spells CASSVAFGQFYEQYF. As DNA, the CDR3 is TGTGCCAGCAGCGTAGCTTTCGGACAGTTCTACGAGCAGTACTTC.

The V gene is TRBV6-1, the J gene TRBJ2-5; 12 nucleotides align to TRBD2. This CDR3 comprises 15 residues. Germline trimming cut 5 bases from V and 1 base from J; bases unmatched to any gene: 2. Germline CDR1 MNHNS, CDR2 SASEGT. The CDR3 sequence is CASSTLAGGQETQYF. DNA for the CDR3: TGTGCCAGCAGTACACTAGCGGGGGGCCAAGAGACCCAGTACTTC.

The chain's CDR3 is CASRLGTGGLEQFF. As DNA, the CDR3 is TGTGCCAGCAGACTCGGGACAGGGGGACTTGAGCAGTTCTTC. The chain uses TRBV28 and TRBJ2-1; the match to TRBD1 covers 11 bases. Unmatched junction bases numbered 7, after V lost 6 bases and J lost 9 bases. Germline CDR1 MDHEN, CDR2 SYDVKM. This CDR3 has 14 residues. Full variable domain (remainder filled in from reference TRBV28 and TRBJ2-1): DVKVTQSSRYLVKRTGEKVFLECVQDMDHENMFWYRQDPGLGLRLIYFSYDVKMKEKGDIPEGYSVSREKKERFSLILESASTNQTSMYLCASRLGTGGLEQFFGPGTRLTVL.